This TCR beta chain comes out of a study of T cells after yellow fever vaccination. Ten or more counts support this clonotype. Each CDR3 protein gets one entry after TCRdb re-called the 5' RACE reads with MiXCR. This sample yields 310,000 or so distinct CDR3 sequences, of which 6.5% to 8.5% are seen a single time; around 17% belongs to the top ten. The specimen was PBMCs, collected more than 35 days after the first yellow fever vaccination. This receptor was obtained from a man younger than 35 who received the YFV17D yellow fever vaccine.

DNA for the CDR3: TGTGCCAGCAGCTCGGGACTAGCGTTAGAGACCCAGTACTTC. It is translated as CASSSGLALETQYF. The chain has TRBV7-2 and TRBJ2-5; TRBD2 agrees at 10 bases. The V and J ends lost 4 bases and 4 bases, in that order; junction bases with no gene match: 3. The CDR3 contains 14 residues. Per germline, CDR1 SGHTA and CDR2 FQGNSA. Filled out from reference TRBV7-2 and TRBJ2-5, the complete variable domain reads GAGVSQSPSNKVTEKGKDVELRCDPISGHTALYWYRQSLGQGLEFLIYFQGNSAPDKSGLPSDRFSAERTGGSVSTLTIQRTQQEDSAVYLCASSSGLALETQYFGPGTRLLVL.